A single sample gave rise to the 20 T cell receptor beta chains below, sequenced in a study of blood T cell repertoires in COVID-19. Clones were read by immunoSEQ multiplex PCR, and TCRdb kept only the in-frame ones, dropping some. The data show 300,000 to 350,000 clones, 90% seen once. The sample consisted of PBMCs or T cells enriched from blood (not recorded which). The receptors were gathered from a woman between 25 and 40 years old who had been exposed to COVID-19.

The rearrangement uses TRBV19 and TRBJ1-6; D is ambiguous. Germline CDR1 is LNHDA and CDR2 is SQIVND (reference sequence). CDR3 size: 12 residues. V dropped 5 bases and J dropped 6 bases, with 5 bases sitting between them. CDR3 coding DNA: TGTGCCAGTAGTTTCGTTAATTCACCCCTCCACTTT. Amino acids: CASSFVNSPLHF.

This chain joins TRBV7-9 and TRBJ1-1, with TRBD1 matching over 7 bases. From germline, CDR1 is SEHNR and CDR2 FQNEAQ (reference sequence). This CDR3 contains 16 residues. Trimming at V came to 5 bases and at J to 6 bases, leaving 15 bases not matched to a gene. The CDR3 region has the DNA TGTGCCAGCAGCGAGCCAGACAGGGCCATAGCGGCTGAAGCTTTCTTT. Encoded protein: CASSEPDRAIAAEAFF.

This sequence joins TRBV5-1 and TRBJ2-5, with TRBD2 as a possible D gene (6 bases). The CDR3 extends over 15 amino acids. Germline assignment: CDR1 SGHRS and CDR2 YFSETQ. V dropped 5 bases and J dropped 2 bases, with 16 bases sitting between them. The CDR3 sequence: CASRRSREAQETQYF. The CDR3 DNA reads TGCGCCAGCAGAAGATCCAGGGAGGCACAAGAGACCCAGTACTTC.

This sequence joins TRBV5-1 and TRBJ1-6; possible D gene TRBD1, 6 bases. Deletions cut 4 bases from V and 9 bases from J, with 20 bases between. This CDR3 region has 16 residues. Germline V gene data show CDR1 as SGHRS and CDR2 as YFSETQ. The CDR3: CASSQTGLRLASPLHF. DNA for the CDR3: TGCGCCAGCAGCCAAACAGGGTTACGGTTGGCTTCACCCCTCCACTTT.

This clone has only one observation. This chain's CDR3 is CASSSSAAGNTIYF. The CDR3, as DNA: TGTGCCAGCAGCTCTTCGGCGGCCGGAAACACCATATATTTT. The V gene is TRBV7-9, the J gene TRBJ1-3; D not certain. The CDR3 is 14 amino acids. V gave up 4 bases and J gave up 4 bases, with 11 bases separating them. The V gene's germline CDR1 is SEHNR and CDR2 FQNEAQ (reference sequence).

This chain links TRBV7-9 with TRBJ2-2; D uncertain. V shed 5 bases and J shed 6 bases, with 10 bases lying between them. This CDR3 contains 13 residues. Germline assignment: CDR1 SEHNR and CDR2 FQNEAQ (reference sequence). CDR3 sequence: CASSHGSSGELFF. The CDR3, as DNA: TGTGCCAGCAGCCACGGTAGCTCCGGGGAGCTGTTTTTT.

The chain joins TRBV6-6 to TRBJ2-1; 9 nucleotides line up with TRBD2. The CDR3 has 17 amino acids. Germline V lookup: CDR1 MNHNY, CDR2 SVGAGI (reference sequence). Germline trimming cut 5 bases from V and 0 bases from J; bases unmatched to any gene: 8. CDR3 coding DNA: TGTGCCAGCAGTCTTTGGGGTAGCGGGGGCTCCTACAATGAGCAGTTCTTC. Its protein is CASSLWGSGGSYNEQFF.

The gene calls are TRBV29-1 and TRBJ2-3; 12 positions match TRBD2. V dropped 3 bases and J dropped 0; count of bases not matched to a gene: 4. The CDR3 extends over 16 amino acids. Germline CDR1 reads SQVTM; CDR2 reads ANQGSEA. The chain's CDR3 is CSVELAGGPSTDTQYF. The CDR3 DNA is TGCAGCGTTGAGCTAGCGGGGGGGCCGAGCACAGATACGCAGTATTTT.

The chain uses TRBV30 and TRBJ2-2, with 9 nucleotides matching TRBD2. CDR3 length equals 17 residues. Germline assignment: CDR1 GTSNPN and CDR2 SVGIG (reference sequence). V gave up 3 bases and J gave up 2 bases; unmatched junction bases: 10. CDR3 protein: CAWRRIAGALNTGELFF. The CDR3 DNA reads TGTGCCTGGAGGAGGATAGCGGGGGCCTTAAACACCGGGGAGCTGTTTTTT.

V gene TRBV28 combines with J gene TRBJ1-5, with 7 bases aligning to TRBD1. CDR1 is MDHEN, CDR2 SYDVKM, per germline. This CDR3 is 14 amino acids long. V dropped 3 bases and J dropped 7; count of bases not matched to a gene: 6. The CDR3 spells CASSFLQGRQPQHF. The DNA for the CDR3 is TGTGCCAGCAGTTTCTTACAGGGGAGACAGCCCCAGCATTTT. Full variable domain (rest looked up from reference TRBV28 and TRBJ1-5): DVKVTQSSRYLVKRTGEKVFLECVQDMDHENMFWYRQDPGLGLRLIYFSYDVKMKEKGDIPEGYSVSREKKERFSLILESASTNQTSMYLCASSFLQGRQPQHFGDGTRLSIL.

The chain joins TRBV4-3 to TRBJ2-3; maybe TRBD2 (5 bases). The CDR3 totals 16 residues. Between the trimmed V and J ends, which lost 6 bases and 4 bases, there was a span of 20 bases. The germline V gene encodes CDR1 LGHNA and CDR2 YSLEER. The CDR3 bases are TGCGCCAGCAGTCCATCGCTTGGAGGTGGGGCAGATACGCAGTATTTT. It encodes CASSPSLGGGADTQYF.

This chain links TRBV9 with TRBJ2-2; 8 nucleotides align to TRBD2. Looked up from germline, CDR1 is SGDLS and CDR2 is YYNGEE. The CDR3 runs 15 residues. The V segment lost 0 bases and the J segment 4 bases; nucleotides outside the gene matches: 2. The CDR3 DNA reads as TGTGCCAGCAGCGTAGGCGGGGGGAGCACCGGGGAGCTGTTTTTT. This translates into CASSVGGGSTGELFF.

This sequence joins TRBV18 and TRBJ2-2; the D gene is possibly TRBD1 (5 bases). Trimming removed 4 bases from V and 5 bases from J, with 14 bases in between. Germline V gene lookup returns CDR1 KGHSH and CDR2 LQKENI. This CDR3 has 15 amino acids. The CDR3: CASSQLLQGTGELFF. The CDR3 DNA follows: TGTGCCAGCTCACAACTACTTCAGGGTACCGGGGAGCTGTTTTTT.

V gene TRBV19 combines with J gene TRBJ2-2; 8 nucleotides agree with TRBD1. With V trimmed by 5 bases and J by 2 bases, 7 bases remained unmatched. CDR3 length equals 16 residues. Germline V gene sequence: CDR1 LNHDA, CDR2 SQIVND (reference sequence). The CDR3 DNA reads TGTGCCAGTAGTCTTCCCCAGGGGGCAAACACCGGGGAGCTGTTTTTT. This sequence encodes CASSLPQGANTGELFF.

The chain has TRBV18 and TRBJ2-7; D is undetermined. The V gene's germline CDR1 is KGHSH and CDR2 LQKENI. The CDR3 is 12 amino acids. Trimming removed 3 bases from V and 2 bases from J, with 5 bases in between. CDR3 nucleotide sequence: TGTGCCAGCTCACCGCAGACCTACGAGCAGTACTTC. This gives the protein CASSPQTYEQYF.

The chain has TRBV5-6 and TRBJ1-2; no definite D call. V lost 10 bases and J 3 bases, leaving 16 bases between the germline ends. Per germline, CDR1 SGHDT and CDR2 YYEEEE. The CDR3 is 13 amino acids. This CDR3 reads CAATRVGDYGYTF. The CDR3 DNA is TGTGCCGCCACCCGGGTGGGTGACTATGGCTACACCTTC.

V and J are TRBV5-1 and TRBJ1-6; D call uncertain. There are 14 residues in the CDR3. CDR1 and CDR2 (germline): SGHRS, YFSETQ. The V and J ends lost 7 bases and 3 bases respectively, with 11 bases between them. DNA for the CDR3: TGCGCCAGCTCCCAGTCTCTCTATAATTCACCCCTCCACTTT. Its translation: CASSQSLYNSPLHF.

This chain links TRBV19 with TRBJ1-1; a weak D match, TRBD1 (5 bases). Germline CDR1 and CDR2: LNHDA and SQIVND (reference sequence). V lost 10 bases to trimming and J lost 7 bases, with 10 bases between them. The CDR3 has 10 residues. The CDR3 loop is CATTGYEAFF. In nucleotides, the CDR3 is TGTGCCACAACAGGTTATGAAGCTTTCTTT. Supplemented by reference TRBV19 and TRBJ1-1, the full variable domain reads DGGITQSPKYLFRKEGQNVTLSCEQNLNHDAMYWYRQDPGQGLRLIYYSQIVNDFQKGDIAEGYSVSREKKESFPLTVTSAQKNPTAFYLCATTGYEAFFGQGTRLTVV.

This sequence joins TRBV18 and TRBJ1-5; the D is unclear. This CDR3 region has 14 residues. Germline lookup yields CDR1 KGHSH and CDR2 LQKENI. V lost 8 bases, J lost 0 bases, and 11 bases lay in between. CDR3 nucleotide sequence: TGTGCCAGCGAAGCACAGTATAGCAATCAGCCCCAGCATTTT. The encoded protein is CASEAQYSNQPQHF.

J is TRBJ2-3 and V is TRBV5-1; 8 nucleotides align to TRBD1. Germline CDR1 SGHRS, CDR2 YFSETQ. CDR3 length equals 16 residues. V was pared by 6 bases and J by 6 bases, with 15 bases of the junction left unmatched. CDR3 sequence reads: CASTPRAQGALDTQYF. DNA for the CDR3: TGCGCCAGCACACCGAGGGCGCAGGGGGCATTGGATACGCAGTATTTT. Based on the CDR3 plus reference TRBV5-1 and TRBJ2-3, the full variable domain is KAGVTQTPRYLIKTRGQQVTLSCSPISGHRSVSWYQQTPGQGLQFLFEYFSETQRNKGNFPGRFSGRQFSNSRSEMNVSTLELGDSALYLCASTPRAQGALDTQYFGPGTRLTVL.